The 32 T cell receptor beta chains reported below all come from one sample, sequenced in a study of T cells after posttransplantation cyclophosphamide. Cells defined as naive were viable CD3+CD4+ or CD3+CD8+ and CCR7+CD45RA+CD45RO-CD95-CD27+CD28+. Profiling relied on immunoSEQ multiplex PCR, and the TCRdb table lists in-frame clones only, not all of them. The data show roughly 30,000 clones, around nine tenths seen once. Source material: naive CD4+ T cells sorted from PBMCs. The receptors originated from a woman aged 60-75 years in good health, CMV-negative, and a related stem cell transplant donor.

This chain joins TRBV29-1 and TRBJ2-6, with 8 bases aligning to TRBD1. The V segment lost 5 bases and the J segment 0 bases; nucleotides outside the gene matches: 3. This CDR3 spans 15 amino acids. Per the germline V gene, CDR1 is SQVTM and CDR2 is ANQGSEA. The CDR3 region has the DNA TGCAGCGTTAGGACAGGGCTCTCTGGGGCCAACGTCCTGACTTTC. Its protein is CSVRTGLSGANVLTF.

The chain recombines TRBV6-6 with TRBJ1-4; maybe TRBD1 (5 bases). Deletions cut 4 bases from V and 4 bases from J, with 10 bases between. The V gene's germline CDR1 is MNHNY and CDR2 SVGAGI (reference sequence). This CDR3 is 14 amino acids long. The CDR3 DNA is TGTGCCAGCAGTTCCAGCGACAGTAATGAAAAACTGTTTTTT. Its protein is CASSSSDSNEKLFF.

The rearrangement links TRBV21-1 to TRBJ2-3; the DNA was not used to check the table's D call, TRBD1. TRBV21-1 corresponds to a pseudogene. This CDR3 contains 16 residues. This CDR3 reads CASSKVQVQHTDTQYF. The CDR3 DNA follows: TGTGCCAGCAGCAAAGTGCAGGTGCAGCACACAGATACGCAGTATTTT.

J is TRBJ2-2 and V is TRBV28; TRBD2 matches at 11 bases. This CDR3 has 14 residues. Trimming removed 6 bases from V and 5 bases from J; junction bases left unmatched: 2. Germline lookup yields CDR1 MDHEN and CDR2 SYDVKM. CDR3 sequence: CASSWTSGTGELFF. The CDR3 nucleotides read TGTGCCAGCAGCTGGACTAGCGGGACCGGGGAGCTGTTTTTT.

V and J are TRBV4-2 and TRBJ1-3; 7 bases line up with TRBD1. This CDR3 is 16 amino acids long. In germline, CDR1 is LGHNA, CDR2 YNFKEQ. V was clipped by 1 base and J by 1 base; unmatched bases: 4. Here the CDR3 DNA reads TGTGCCAGCAGCCAAGCCCCAGGGGGGTCTGGAAACACCATATATTTT. It is translated as CASSQAPGGSGNTIYF.

This clone was recorded once. Within the sample, other DNA sequences also encode this same CDR3. V and J are TRBV30 and TRBJ2-7; a possible D gene is TRBD2 (6 bases). CDR1 is GTSNPN, CDR2 SVGIG, per germline (reference sequence). Trimming took off 0 bases at V and 7 bases at J, with 7 bases between the two ends. The CDR3 totals 11 residues. CDR3 region: CAWSVRGEQYF. CDR3 DNA: TGTGCCTGGAGTGTACGGGGGGAGCAGTACTTC.

This chain joins TRBV7-8 and TRBJ2-3; D is uncertain. Germline lookup yields CDR1 SGHVS and CDR2 FQNEAQ. Trimming removed 1 base at V and 2 bases at J, with 7 bases between. The CDR3 is 14 residues long. CDR3 in amino acids: CASSLGLHTDTQYF. As DNA, the CDR3 is TGTGCCAGCAGCTTAGGGCTCCACACAGATACGCAGTATTTT.

The rearrangement links TRBV5-1 to TRBJ2-4; maybe TRBD2 (6 bases). The CDR3 totals 13 residues. Germline CDR1 reads SGHRS; CDR2 reads YFSETQ. The V gene lost 0 bases and the J gene lost 8 bases, with 9 bases spanning the gap. The CDR3 loop is CASSLGGEDIQYF. DNA of the CDR3: TGCGCCAGCAGCTTGGGTGGGGAGGACATTCAGTACTTC.

The chain links TRBV28 to TRBJ1-4, with D possibly being TRBD1 (5 bases). V was clipped by 3 bases and J by 1 base, with 9 bases between them. The germline V gene has CDR1 MDHEN and CDR2 SYDVKM. The CDR3 has 15 amino acids. CDR3 DNA sequence: TGTGCCAGCAGTTTTGGCGACAGAACTAATGAAAAACTGTTTTTT. It translates to CASSFGDRTNEKLFF. Drawing the rest from reference TRBV28 and TRBJ1-4, the complete variable domain is DVKVTQSSRYLVKRTGEKVFLECVQDMDHENMFWYRQDPGLGLRLIYFSYDVKMKEKGDIPEGYSVSREKKERFSLILESASTNQTSMYLCASSFGDRTNEKLFFGSGTQLSVL.

This clone was counted a few times. The V call is TRBV30, the J call TRBJ1-3, with 9 bases fitting TRBD1. Germline values: CDR1 GTSNPN, CDR2 SVGIG (reference sequence). CDR3 size: 16 residues. V shed 3 bases, J shed 1 base, and the junction held 7 bases outside the gene matches. The CDR3 is CAWRRFGQGSGNTIYF. The CDR3 coding sequence is TGTGCCTGGAGGAGGTTTGGACAGGGGTCTGGAAACACCATATATTTT.

The chain links TRBV4-1 to TRBJ2-3; 9 bases are shared with TRBD2. The CDR3 runs 17 residues. Germline V gives CDR1 MGHRA, CDR2 YSYEKL. Unmatched junction bases numbered 6, after V lost 0 bases and J lost 2 bases. The CDR3 here is CASSQEGREGYTDTQYF. CDR3 in DNA: TGCGCCAGCAGCCAAGAGGGGCGGGAGGGTTACACAGATACGCAGTATTTT.

The chain couples TRBV5-6 to TRBJ1-2; TRBD1 agrees at 7 bases. With 4 bases clipped from V and 4 bases from J, the junction kept 7 bases outside the gene matches. The CDR3 sequence is 14 residues long. Germline CDR1 SGHDT, CDR2 YYEEEE. CDR3 nucleotide sequence: TGTGCCAGCAGCGATAGGACAGGCTCCTATGGCTACACCTTC. Translating it yields CASSDRTGSYGYTF.

This clone was counted a single time. This chain uses TRBV7-7 with TRBJ2-6; TRBD1 aligns across 8 bases. The germline V gene has CDR1 SSHAT and CDR2 FNYEAQ (reference sequence). CDR3 length: 16 amino acids. The junction had 8 bases not matched to a gene; V was cut back by 3 bases and J by 7 bases. The DNA for the CDR3 is TGTGCCAGCAGCTTGGGGGGTGGGACAGGTGCCAACGTCCTGACTTTC. Its protein product is CASSLGGGTGANVLTF.

The chain couples TRBV7-2 to TRBJ1-6; TRBD1 matches at 8 bases. CDR3 size: 15 residues. Germline CDR1 reads SGHTA; CDR2 reads FQGNSA. The V gene end was trimmed by 3 bases and the J gene end by 8 bases; junction bases not matched to a gene: 6. For the CDR3, the DNA is TGTGCCAGCAGCTTGGGGGGGACAGGCTATTCACCCCTCCACTTT. Encoded protein: CASSLGGTGYSPLHF. Supplemented by reference TRBV7-2 and TRBJ1-6, the full variable domain reads GAGVSQSPSNKVTEKGKDVELRCDPISGHTALYWYRQSLGQGLEFLIYFQGNSAPDKSGLPSDRFSAERTGGSVSTLTIQRTQQEDSAVYLCASSLGGTGYSPLHFGNGTRLTVT.

This rearrangement joins TRBV6-1 to TRBJ2-5; possible D gene TRBD1, 6 bases. Trimming removed 1 base at V and 1 base at J, with 13 bases between. This CDR3 has 16 amino acids. Per germline, CDR1 MNHNS and CDR2 SASEGT. This CDR3 reads CASSEGPRGGQETQYF. DNA for the CDR3: TGTGCCAGCAGTGAAGGGCCTAGAGGGGGCCAAGAGACCCAGTACTTC.

The chain employs TRBV19 and TRBJ2-5; 8 bases agree with TRBD2. Germline trimming cut 4 bases from V and 9 bases from J; bases unmatched to any gene: 7. This CDR3 has 13 amino acids. Per germline, CDR1 LNHDA and CDR2 SQIVND (reference sequence). The CDR3, as DNA: TGTGCCAGTAGTAGTACGGGAGGGCGGGCCCAGTACTTC. It codes for CASSSTGGRAQYF. Supplemented by reference TRBV19 and TRBJ2-5, the full variable domain reads DGGITQSPKYLFRKEGQNVTLSCEQNLNHDAMYWYRQDPGQGLRLIYYSQIVNDFQKGDIAEGYSVSREKKESFPLTVTSAQKNPTAFYLCASSSTGGRAQYFGPGTRLLVL.

The chain recombines TRBV25-1 with TRBJ2-7, with 9 bases aligning to TRBD2. Germline CDR1 and CDR2: MGHDK and SYGVNS. The CDR3 has 15 residues. With 10 bases clipped from V and 2 bases from J, the junction kept 12 bases outside the gene matches. The CDR3 spells CATGTAAGGAYEQYF. The DNA of the CDR3 is TGTGCCACCGGGACTGCGGCGGGGGGGGCCTACGAGCAGTACTTC.

The rearrangement links TRBV7-2 to TRBJ2-5; no clear D. The end of the DNA is better explained by TRBJ2-7, so the J call may be wrong. This CDR3 spans 14 amino acids. Germline V lookup: CDR1 SGHTA, CDR2 FQGNSA. This CDR3 reads CASSLSHAPYEQYF. The CDR3 region has the DNA TGTGCCAGCAGCTTAAGTCACGCACCCTACGAGCAGTACTTC.

The V and J genes are TRBV11-2 and TRBJ2-7; 9 nucleotides line up with TRBD2. The ends lost 8 bases at V and 4 bases at J; junction bases unmatched: 12. The CDR3 sequence is 15 residues long. Germline CDR1 is SGHAT and CDR2 is FQNNGV. The CDR3 here is CASRLLAGTPYEQYF. The CDR3 DNA follows: TGTGCCAGCCGTCTTCTAGCGGGAACGCCTTACGAGCAGTACTTC.

V is TRBV18 and J is TRBJ1-4; no reliable D call. V gave up 3 bases and J gave up 8 bases, with 4 bases separating them. The CDR3 totals 11 residues. The germline V gene has CDR1 KGHSH and CDR2 LQKENI. The CDR3 DNA reads as TGTGCCAGCTCACCGCGGGAAAAACTGTTTTTT. Its protein is CASSPREKLFF.

The chain employs TRBV18 and TRBJ2-5, with TRBD2 identical over 8 bases. This CDR3 contains 17 residues. Germline CDR1 and CDR2: KGHSH and LQKENI. Germline trimming cut 3 bases from V and 2 bases from J; bases unmatched to any gene: 11. The CDR3 DNA reads as TGTGCCAGCTCACCGCCTTCCCCAGCGGGAGATCAAGAGACCCAGTACTTC. Its protein is CASSPPSPAGDQETQYF. The whole variable domain, filled in from reference TRBV18 and TRBJ2-5, reads NAGVMQNPRHLVRRRGQEARLRCSPMKGHSHVYWYRQLPEEGLKFMVYLQKENIIDESGMPKERFSAEFPKEGPSILRIQQVVRGDSAAYFCASSPPSPAGDQETQYFGPGTRLLVL.

The chain joins TRBV30 to TRBJ2-2; D unclear. Germline V lookup: CDR1 GTSNPN, CDR2 SVGIG (reference sequence). CDR3 length equals 14 residues. The V end lost 3 bases, the J end lost 5 bases, and 13 bases lay between the germline ends. The CDR3 is CAWRSLTVTGELFF. Here the CDR3 DNA reads TGTGCCTGGAGGTCACTAACTGTAACCGGGGAGCTGTTTTTT.

The rearrangement uses TRBV5-1 and TRBJ1-4, with TRBD1 identical over 9 bases. The CDR3 loop spans 13 amino acids. Germline V lookup: CDR1 SGHRS, CDR2 YFSETQ. The V and J ends lost 7 bases and 4 bases, in that order; junction bases with no gene match: 2. The CDR3 nucleotides read TGCGCCAGCGGGACAGGGCTTAATGAAAAACTGTTTTTT. This encodes CASGTGLNEKLFF.

This chain connects TRBV11-2 to TRBJ2-7; 11 bases fit TRBD1. Losses at the gene ends were 1 base for V and 2 bases for J; bases not matched to a gene: 10. This CDR3 region has 18 residues. Germline V gene data show CDR1 as SGHAT and CDR2 as FQNNGV. CDR3 protein: CASSLGLLGQGATYEQYF. Here the CDR3 DNA reads TGTGCCAGCAGCTTAGGACTCCTTGGACAGGGGGCCACCTACGAGCAGTACTTC.

The chain has TRBV9 and TRBJ2-1, with TRBD2 identical over 9 bases. The V and J ends lost 4 bases and 6 bases, in that order; junction bases with no gene match: 11. The CDR3 has 16 amino acids. Germline V gives CDR1 SGDLS, CDR2 YYNGEE. For the CDR3, the DNA is TGTGCCAGCAGCCCGCGTAGCGGGAGATCTTTCAATGAGCAGTTCTTC. Translating it yields CASSPRSGRSFNEQFF.

The CDR3 is CSVGYMAGELFF. CDR3 bases: TGCAGCGTTGGCTATATGGCCGGGGAGCTGTTTTTT. The chain carries TRBV29-1 and TRBJ2-2, with D hard to call. The ends were cut back, 4 bases at V and 6 bases at J, with 9 bases in the middle. The CDR3 consists of 12 residues. Germline-derived CDR1 and CDR2 are SQVTM and ANQGSEA.

The genes are TRBV2 and TRBJ1-6; 7 bases are shared with TRBD1. The trim removed 6 bases at V and 2 bases at J, leaving 7 bases unmatched. This CDR3 contains 16 residues. Germline CDR1 and CDR2: SNHLY and FYNNEI. The CDR3 nucleotides read TGTGCCAGCAGACCCGGGACAGTGGCCTATAATTCACCCCTCCACTTT. Translated: CASRPGTVAYNSPLHF.

This chain uses TRBV9 with TRBJ2-1; maybe TRBD2 (6 bases). Germline CDR1 and CDR2: SGDLS and YYNGEE. Trimming removed 4 bases at V and 3 bases at J, with 17 bases between. The CDR3 contains 16 residues. CDR3 loop: CASSSRGERGYNEQFF. The CDR3 DNA follows: TGTGCCAGCAGCTCCCGCGGGGAAAGGGGCTACAATGAGCAGTTCTTC.

This clone has a handful of counts. The rearrangement uses TRBV5-1 and TRBJ2-7; D possibly corresponds to TRBD2 (6 bases). Germline V gives CDR1 SGHRS, CDR2 YFSETQ. The CDR3 consists of 14 residues. The V and J ends lost 0 bases and 0 bases respectively, with 7 bases between them. The CDR3 bases are TGCGCCAGCAGCTTGGACGGGAGCTCCTACGAGCAGTACTTC. This translates into CASSLDGSSYEQYF.

V is TRBV6-1 and J is TRBJ1-2; 8 bases align to TRBD1. Trimming removed 3 bases from V and 4 bases from J; junction bases left unmatched: 16. Germline V CDR1 and CDR2: MNHNS, SASEGT. This CDR3 is 18 amino acids long. The CDR3 protein is CASSENPPTWTGRYGYTF. In nucleotides, the CDR3 is TGTGCCAGCAGTGAGAACCCCCCCACTTGGACAGGGCGCTATGGCTACACCTTC.

The CDR3 protein is CAWSVVGSGELFF. CDR3 DNA sequence: TGTGCCTGGAGTGTTGTCGGGTCCGGGGAGCTGTTTTTT. The chain carries TRBV30 and TRBJ2-2; D is undetermined. CDR1 GTSNPN and CDR2 SVGIG come from the germline V gene (reference sequence). V was pared by 0 bases and J by 6 bases, with 8 bases between. The CDR3 loop spans 13 amino acids.

The J gene is TRBJ1-3, the V gene TRBV7-9, with unresolved D. The CDR3 has 13 residues. V dropped 2 bases and J dropped 0 bases, with 2 bases sitting between them. Per the germline V gene, CDR1 is SEHNR and CDR2 is FQNEAQ (reference sequence). CDR3 in DNA: TGTGCCAGCAGCTTACACTCTGGAAACACCATATATTTT. As protein: CASSLHSGNTIYF.